The clone carrying this T cell receptor beta chain was counted between two and nine times. The record originates from a study of response to subunit inactivated influenza vaccine. In TCRdb, the RT-PCR reads were re-called with MiXCR into one record per CDR3 protein. The table shows about 620,000 distinct CDR3 sequences, with around 11% occurring only once. V lost 3 bases and J lost 6, with 12 bases in between. This CDR3 spans 13 amino acids. Per the germline V gene, CDR1 is LGHDT and CDR2 is YNNKEL (reference sequence). This sample also belongs to another study, concerning T cells expressing NK-cell markers. As that report states: What made the TCR beta cDNA was 5'RACE template switching with UMIs. Underlying the TCR beta repertoires were sorted CD3+CD56+NKG2C+, CD3+CD56+NKG2C- and CD3+CD56-NKG2C+ T cells. Seropositivity for HCMV was found in seven of the eight sequenced donors, with one seronegative. NKG2C+ dominant clonotypes from 5 to 7 donors made up about 1.0-7.0% of CD8+ T cells. Leadership of the CD3+CD56-NKG2C+ fraction also belonged to these clonotypes in four donors.

Sequenced here: PBMCs from blood, sampled on the day of vaccination. This clonotype was obtained from a man aged 50 to 59 who received an inactivated influenza vaccine. This chain links TRBV3-1 with TRBJ2-7, with D hard to call. The CDR3: CASSQMGLTEQYF. In DNA, the CDR3 is TGTGCCAGCAGCCAGATGGGATTGACCGAGCAGTACTTC.